This TCR beta chain came from a study of beta chain features in type 1 diabetes. Study at large: Patients shared similar age, gender and cell yields with healthy donors.

As every portion of the isolated RNA was reverse transcribed, the sequencing read expressed TCRB transcripts. Profiling relied on immunoSEQ multiplex PCR, and the TCRdb table lists in-frame clones only, not all of them. Here the sample spans approximately 330,000 clones, roughly 9.6% being singletons. Comment on this clone: The antigen is unknown.

CDR1 and CDR2 from the germline V gene are SGHTA and FQGNSA. This CDR3 has 13 amino acids. V was shortened by 5 bases and J by 4 bases, with 9 bases between the two germline ends. Findings of the study overall: Patients with Type 1 diabetes showed moderately but significantly shorter TCRB CDR3s in all four CD4+ subsets. In cDNA sequencing, cells with high TCR expression could be over-represented.

The rearrangement links TRBV7-2 to TRBJ1-3; a weak D match, TRBD1 (6 bases). The sequenced sample was naive CD4+ T cells from blood. The source of this sequence is a woman aged 30 to 39 in good health. DNA of the CDR3: TGTGCCAGCAGCCTCGGACAGGGAAACACCATATATTTT. As protein: CASSLGQGNTIYF.